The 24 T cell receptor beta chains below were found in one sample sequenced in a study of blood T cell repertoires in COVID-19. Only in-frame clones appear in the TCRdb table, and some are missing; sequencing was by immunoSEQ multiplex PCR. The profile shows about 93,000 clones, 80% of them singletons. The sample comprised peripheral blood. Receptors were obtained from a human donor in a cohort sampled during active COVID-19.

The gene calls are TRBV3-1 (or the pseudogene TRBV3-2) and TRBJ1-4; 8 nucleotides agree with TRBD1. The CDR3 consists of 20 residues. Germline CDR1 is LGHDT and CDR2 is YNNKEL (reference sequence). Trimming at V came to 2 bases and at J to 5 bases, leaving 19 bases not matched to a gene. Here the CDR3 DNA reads TGTGCCAGCAGCCAATCCCGGACAGGGCCAGTGACAGTATCGAATGAAAAACTGTTTTTT. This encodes CASSQSRTGPVTVSNEKLFF.

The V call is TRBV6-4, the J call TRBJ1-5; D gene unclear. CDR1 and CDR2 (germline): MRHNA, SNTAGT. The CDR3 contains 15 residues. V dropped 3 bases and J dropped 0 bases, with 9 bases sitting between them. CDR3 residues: CASSEEGLSNQPQHF. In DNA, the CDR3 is TGTGCCAGCAGTGAAGAGGGCCTTAGCAATCAGCCCCAGCATTTT.

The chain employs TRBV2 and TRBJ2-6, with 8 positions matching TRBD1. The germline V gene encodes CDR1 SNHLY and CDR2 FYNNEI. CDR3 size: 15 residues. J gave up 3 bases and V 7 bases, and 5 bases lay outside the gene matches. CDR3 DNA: TGTGCCAGCATTACAGGGGGAATTGGGGCCAACGTCCTGACTTTC. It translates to CASITGGIGANVLTF.

The chain's CDR3 is CASSLEPGGQGGYTF. The CDR3 DNA follows: TGCGCCAGCAGCTTGGAGCCCGGTGGTCAGGGCGGCTACACCTTC. The chain combines TRBV5-1 with TRBJ1-2; D may be TRBD1 (5 bases). The germline gives CDR1 SGHRS, CDR2 YFSETQ. V lost 0 bases and J 8 bases, leaving 17 bases between the germline ends. The CDR3 extends over 15 amino acids.

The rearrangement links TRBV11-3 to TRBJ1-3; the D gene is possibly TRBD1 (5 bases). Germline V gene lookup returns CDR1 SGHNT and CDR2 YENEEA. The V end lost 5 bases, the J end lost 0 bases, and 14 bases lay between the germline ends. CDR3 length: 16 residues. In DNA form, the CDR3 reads TGTGCCAGCAGCGACGGTAGACAGCTCTCTGGAAACACCATATATTTT. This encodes CASSDGRQLSGNTIYF.

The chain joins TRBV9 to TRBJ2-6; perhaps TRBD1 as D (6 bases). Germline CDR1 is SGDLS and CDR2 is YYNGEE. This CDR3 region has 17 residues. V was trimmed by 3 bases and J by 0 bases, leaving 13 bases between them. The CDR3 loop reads CASSADRTISGANVLTF. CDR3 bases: TGTGCCAGCAGCGCGGACAGAACAATCTCTGGGGCCAACGTCCTGACTTTC.

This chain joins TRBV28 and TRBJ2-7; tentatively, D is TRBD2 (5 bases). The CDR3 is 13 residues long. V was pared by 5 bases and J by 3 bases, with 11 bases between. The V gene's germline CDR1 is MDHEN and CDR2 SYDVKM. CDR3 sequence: CASSPPGVYEQYF. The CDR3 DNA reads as TGTGCCAGCAGTCCTCCCGGGGTCTACGAGCAGTACTTC.

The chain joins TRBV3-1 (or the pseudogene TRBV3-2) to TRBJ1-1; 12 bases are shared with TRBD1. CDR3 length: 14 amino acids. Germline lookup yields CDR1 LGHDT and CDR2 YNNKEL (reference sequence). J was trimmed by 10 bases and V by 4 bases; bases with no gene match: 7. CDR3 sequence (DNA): TGTGCCAGCAGCCGGGGACAGGGGGCGATGGGAGCTTTCTTT. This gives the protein CASSRGQGAMGAFF.

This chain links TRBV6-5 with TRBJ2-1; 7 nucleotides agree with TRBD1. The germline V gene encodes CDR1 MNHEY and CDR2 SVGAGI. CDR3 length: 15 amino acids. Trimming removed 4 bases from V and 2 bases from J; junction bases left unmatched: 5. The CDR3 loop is CASSSRQGTYNEQFF. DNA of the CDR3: TGTGCCAGCAGTTCTAGACAGGGAACCTACAATGAGCAGTTCTTC.

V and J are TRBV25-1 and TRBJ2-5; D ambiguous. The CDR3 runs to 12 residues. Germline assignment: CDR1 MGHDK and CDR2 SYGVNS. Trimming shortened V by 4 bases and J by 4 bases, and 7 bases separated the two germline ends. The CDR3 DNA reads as TGTGCCAGCAGTGTCCACGGAGAGACCCAGTACTTC. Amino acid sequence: CASSVHGETQYF.

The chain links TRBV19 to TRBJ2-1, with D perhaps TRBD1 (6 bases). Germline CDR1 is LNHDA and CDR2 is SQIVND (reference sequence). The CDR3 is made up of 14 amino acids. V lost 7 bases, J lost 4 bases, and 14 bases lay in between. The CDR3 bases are TGTGCCAGTAAGGGGGAGCAACTTTACAATGAGCAGTTCTTC. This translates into CASKGEQLYNEQFF. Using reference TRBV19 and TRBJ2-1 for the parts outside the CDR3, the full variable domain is DGGITQSPKYLFRKEGQNVTLSCEQNLNHDAMYWYRQDPGQGLRLIYYSQIVNDFQKGDIAEGYSVSREKKESFPLTVTSAQKNPTAFYLCASKGEQLYNEQFFGPGTRLTVL.

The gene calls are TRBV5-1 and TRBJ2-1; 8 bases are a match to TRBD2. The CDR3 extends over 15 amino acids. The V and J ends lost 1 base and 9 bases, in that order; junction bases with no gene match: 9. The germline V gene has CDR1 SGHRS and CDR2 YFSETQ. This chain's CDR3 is CASSLLTGGPREQFF. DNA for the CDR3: TGCGCCAGCAGCTTGTTGACGGGGGGGCCCCGTGAGCAGTTCTTC.

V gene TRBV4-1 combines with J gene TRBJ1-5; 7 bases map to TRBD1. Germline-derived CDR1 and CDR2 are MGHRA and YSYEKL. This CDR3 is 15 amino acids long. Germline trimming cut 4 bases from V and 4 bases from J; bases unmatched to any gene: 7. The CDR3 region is CASSLGTDPNQPQHF. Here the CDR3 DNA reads TGCGCCAGCAGCCTCGGGACAGATCCTAATCAGCCCCAGCATTTT.

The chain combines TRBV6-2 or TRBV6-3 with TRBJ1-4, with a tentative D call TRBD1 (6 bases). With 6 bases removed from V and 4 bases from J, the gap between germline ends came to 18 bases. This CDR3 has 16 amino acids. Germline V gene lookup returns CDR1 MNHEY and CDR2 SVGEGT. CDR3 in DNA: TGTGCCAGCAGCCCTACAGGGTTGGTGGGTAATGAAAAACTGTTTTTT. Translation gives CASSPTGLVGNEKLFF.

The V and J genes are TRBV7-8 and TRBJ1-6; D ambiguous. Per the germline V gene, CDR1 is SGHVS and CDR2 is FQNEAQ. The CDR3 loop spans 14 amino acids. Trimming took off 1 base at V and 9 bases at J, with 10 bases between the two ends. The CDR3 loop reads CASSLGGFGSPLHF. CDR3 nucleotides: TGTGCCAGCAGCTTAGGAGGGTTCGGTTCACCCCTCCACTTT.

The CDR3 protein is CASSQGRGRKTQYF. The CDR3 nucleotides read TGTGCCAGCAGCCAAGGTCGGGGTAGAAAGACCCAGTACTTC. The J gene is TRBJ2-5, the V gene TRBV3-1 (or the pseudogene TRBV3-2); a possible D gene is TRBD2 (5 bases). Trimming removed 1 base at V and 6 bases at J, with 12 bases between. CDR1 and CDR2 from the germline V gene are LGHDT and YNNKEL (reference sequence). The CDR3 has 14 amino acids.

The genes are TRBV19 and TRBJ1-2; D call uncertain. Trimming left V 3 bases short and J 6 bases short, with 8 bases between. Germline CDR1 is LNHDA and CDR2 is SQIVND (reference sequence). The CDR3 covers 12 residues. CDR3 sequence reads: CASSINRDGYTF. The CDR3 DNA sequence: TGTGCCAGTAGTATCAACAGAGATGGCTACACCTTC.

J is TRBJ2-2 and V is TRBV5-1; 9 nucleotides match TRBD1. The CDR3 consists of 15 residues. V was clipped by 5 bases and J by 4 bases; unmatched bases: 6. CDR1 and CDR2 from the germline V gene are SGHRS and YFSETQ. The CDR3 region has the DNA TGCGCCAGCAGGTTCTTGGACAGGGGCACCGGGGAGCTGTTTTTT. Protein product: CASRFLDRGTGELFF.

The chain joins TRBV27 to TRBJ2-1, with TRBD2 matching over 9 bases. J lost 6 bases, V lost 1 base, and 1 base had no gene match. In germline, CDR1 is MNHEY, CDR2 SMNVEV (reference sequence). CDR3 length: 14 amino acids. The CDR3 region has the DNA TGTGCCAGCAGTTTATGGGGACTAGCCAATGAGCAGTTCTTC. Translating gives CASSLWGLANEQFF.

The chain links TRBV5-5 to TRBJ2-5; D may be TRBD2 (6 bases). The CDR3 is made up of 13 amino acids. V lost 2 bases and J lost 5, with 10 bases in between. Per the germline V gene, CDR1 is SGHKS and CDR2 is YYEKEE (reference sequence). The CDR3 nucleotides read TGTGCCAGCAGCTTAGGAGGGAAGGAGACCCAGTACTTC. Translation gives CASSLGGKETQYF.

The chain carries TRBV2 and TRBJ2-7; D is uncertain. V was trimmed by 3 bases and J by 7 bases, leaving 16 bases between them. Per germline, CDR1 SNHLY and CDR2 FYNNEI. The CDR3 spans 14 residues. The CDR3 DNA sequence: TGTGCCAGCAGTGAGGCAGGTTTCCTGGGTGAGCAGTACTTC. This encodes CASSEAGFLGEQYF.

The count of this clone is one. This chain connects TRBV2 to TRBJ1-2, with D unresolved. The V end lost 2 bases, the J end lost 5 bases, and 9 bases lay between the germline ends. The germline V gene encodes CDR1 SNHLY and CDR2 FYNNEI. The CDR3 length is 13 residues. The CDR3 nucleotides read TGTGCCAGCAGTGAAAATCAAGCTTATGGCTACACCTTC. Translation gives CASSENQAYGYTF. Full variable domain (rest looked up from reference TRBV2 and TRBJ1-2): EPEVTQTPSHQVTQMGQEVILRCVPISNHLYFYWYRQILGQKVEFLVSFYNNEISEKSEIFDDQFSVERPDGSNFTLKIRSTKLEDSAMYFCASSENQAYGYTFGSGTRLTVV.

The CDR3 region has the DNA TGTGCCAGCAGCCGAGCGGGCAGCCTTAATGAAAAACTGTTTTTT. Translation gives CASSRAGSLNEKLFF. The V and J genes are TRBV5-6 and TRBJ1-4; D call uncertain. V lost 4 bases and J 4 bases, leaving 14 bases between the germline ends. Germline CDR1 and CDR2: SGHDT and YYEEEE. The CDR3 has 15 residues.

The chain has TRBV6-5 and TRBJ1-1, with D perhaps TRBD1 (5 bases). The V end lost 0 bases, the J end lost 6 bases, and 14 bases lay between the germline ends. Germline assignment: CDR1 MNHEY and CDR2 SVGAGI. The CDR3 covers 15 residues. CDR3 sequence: CASSYSGRDSSEAFF. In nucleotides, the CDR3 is TGTGCCAGCAGTTACTCTGGCAGGGATAGTTCTGAAGCTTTCTTT.